The entry that follows covers one T cell receptor beta chain sequence. The data derive from a study of blood T cell repertoires in COVID-19. The V gene's germline CDR1 is SGHNT and CDR2 YYREEE (reference sequence). This CDR3 is built from 14 residues. V dropped 4 bases and J dropped 7 bases, with 15 bases sitting between them. The data were produced by immunoSEQ multiplex PCR, yet TCRdb's version contains in-frame clones alone and is incomplete. The repertoire holds over 300,000 clones, with over 75% as singletons. The source of this sequence is a man younger than 45 who had recovered from COVID-19. V usage is TRBV5-4 and J usage is TRBJ2-1; D perhaps matches TRBD2 (6 bases). Sequenced material: PBMCs or T cells enriched from blood (not recorded which). CDR3 in amino acids: CASSISRDLNEQFF. As DNA, the CDR3 is TGTGCCAGCAGCATCTCTCGGGACTTAAATGAGCAGTTCTTC.